This TCR beta chain was found in a study of OX40 agonist ivuxolimab in advanced cancers. Whole-study context: The study gave patients intravenous ivuxolimab at 0.01 to 10 mg/kg every 2 weeks. Broader study findings: Among the lowest peripheral clonal expansion occurred in 0.1-3.0 mg/kg partial responders.

In the case of this clone: Antigen unknown.

V lost 3 bases and J lost 9; bases outside the gene matches: 8. Germline V gene lookup returns CDR1 SGHAT and CDR2 FQNNGV. CDR3 length: 15 residues. TCRdb's table, derived via immunoSEQ multiplex PCR, lists solely in-frame clones and lacks some. The profile shows tens of thousands of clones, 80% to 90% of them singletons. The cohort excluded patients with autoimmune disease history or systemic immunosuppression. V gene TRBV11-2 combines with J gene TRBJ2-1; 10 bases align to TRBD1. The starting material was CD4+ or CD8+ T cells sorted from blood, obtained in a trial of the OX40 agonist ivuxolimab. The clonotype comes from an adult with an advanced solid tumor such as melanoma, head and neck, liver or kidney cancer. CDR3 residues: CASSFDRGRRIEQFF. For the CDR3, the DNA is TGTGCCAGCAGCTTCGACAGGGGGCGAAGGATTGAGCAGTTCTTC.